These 5 T cell receptor beta chains were sequenced from one sample in a study of blood T cell repertoires in COVID-19. TCRdb's copy holds only in-frame clones and misses some; the assay was immunoSEQ multiplex PCR. The data contain around 19,000 clones, approximately 88% of them singletons. Sequencing was carried out using peripheral blood. Source of these receptors: a human donor in a cohort sampled during active COVID-19. The donor label of this sample is uncertain.

The V call is TRBV19, the J call TRBJ2-1; 8 bases are shared with TRBD2. Germline values: CDR1 LNHDA, CDR2 SQIVND (reference sequence). The V and J ends lost 0 bases and 9 bases, in that order; junction bases with no gene match: 4. The CDR3 is made up of 14 amino acids. The chain's CDR3 is CASSIELAGGEQFF. The CDR3 DNA follows: TGTGCCAGTAGTATAGAGCTAGCGGGTGGTGAGCAGTTCTTC.

The genes are TRBV18 and TRBJ1-4; 7 nucleotides match TRBD1. Trimming removed 3 bases from V and 6 bases from J; junction bases left unmatched: 7. CDR1 and CDR2 (germline): KGHSH, LQKENI. The CDR3 is 15 residues long. The CDR3 region is CASSPLGGADEKLFF. As DNA, the CDR3 is TGTGCCAGCTCACCTCTAGGGGGCGCGGATGAAAAACTGTTTTTT. The whole variable domain, remainder taken from reference TRBV18 and TRBJ1-4, is NAGVMQNPRHLVRRRGQEARLRCSPMKGHSHVYWYRQLPEEGLKFMVYLQKENIIDESGMPKERFSAEFPKEGPSILRIQQVVRGDSAAYFCASSPLGGADEKLFFGSGTQLSVL.

This chain links TRBV19 with TRBJ2-1; TRBD1 aligns across 8 bases. Germline trimming cut 3 bases from V and 9 bases from J; bases unmatched to any gene: 4. Looked up from germline, CDR1 is LNHDA and CDR2 is SQIVND (reference sequence). The CDR3 contains 13 residues. The DNA of the CDR3 is TGTGCCAGTAGTATCCAGGGGGCCCCTGAGCAGTTCTTC. This gives the protein CASSIQGAPEQFF.

This chain links TRBV2 with TRBJ1-1; tentative D call: TRBD1 (6 bases). CDR1 is SNHLY, CDR2 FYNNEI, per germline. Trimming shortened V by 6 bases and J by 5 bases, and 16 bases separated the two germline ends. This CDR3 is built from 14 residues. The CDR3 is CASSERTGLTEAFF. CDR3 in DNA: TGTGCCAGCAGCGAAAGAACAGGGTTGACTGAAGCTTTCTTT.

This clone was seen once. V usage is TRBV2 and J usage is TRBJ2-2; a possible D gene is TRBD2 (6 bases). CDR1 is SNHLY, CDR2 FYNNEI, per germline. The CDR3 is 13 amino acids. Trimming stripped 3 bases from V and 8 bases from J, with 10 bases between. The CDR3 bases are TGTGCCAGCAGTGACGTTCGGGGGGGGGAGCTGTTTTTT. It yields the protein CASSDVRGGELFF.